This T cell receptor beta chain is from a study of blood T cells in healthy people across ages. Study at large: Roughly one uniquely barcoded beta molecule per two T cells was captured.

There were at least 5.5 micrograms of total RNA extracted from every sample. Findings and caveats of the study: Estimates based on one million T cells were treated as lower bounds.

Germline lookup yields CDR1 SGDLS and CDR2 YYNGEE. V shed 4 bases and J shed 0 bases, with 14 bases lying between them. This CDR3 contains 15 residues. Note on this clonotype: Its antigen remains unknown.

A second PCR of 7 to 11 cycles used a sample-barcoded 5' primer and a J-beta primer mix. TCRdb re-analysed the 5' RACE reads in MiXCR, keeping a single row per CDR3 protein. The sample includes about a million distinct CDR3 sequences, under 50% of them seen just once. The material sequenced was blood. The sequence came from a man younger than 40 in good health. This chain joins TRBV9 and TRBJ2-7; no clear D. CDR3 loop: CASSPLVSSSYEQYF. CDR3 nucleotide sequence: TGTGCCAGCAGCCCCCTAGTAAGCAGCTCCTACGAGCAGTACTTC.